This is a list of T cell receptor beta chains from one sample in a study of cytomegalovirus exposure and HLA in healthy donors. The repertoire was sequenced with immunoSEQ multiplex PCR; TCRdb's copy has only in-frame clones and lacks some. The table shows 95,000 to 150,000 clones, with more than 70% occurring only once. Source material: PBMCs. These receptors originate from a woman aged 50 to 60 in good health and CMV-seropositive. CDR3s include the opening cysteine and the closing phenylalanine or tryptophan. A D gene is named only where the DNA matches it firmly. Clone size, where shown, is once, few, many, or a class for clones that have expanded.

TRBV7-8	once	TRBD2	TRBJ2-1	TGTGCCAGCAGCCCCTATCGGATACTAGCGGGGGTTTTCAATGAGCAGTTCTTC	CASSPYRILAGVFNEQFF
TRBV15	NA	NA	TRBJ1-5	TGTGCCACCAGCAGAGACAGGGCTAAGCAGCCCCAGCATTTT	CATSRDRAKQPQHF
TRBV7-9	NA	NA	TRBJ2-5	TGTGCCAGCAGTCCGACACGCCAAGAGACCCAGTACTTC	CASSPTRQETQYF
TRBV6-5	NA	TRBD1	TRBJ2-1	TGTGCCAGCAGTAAACGACAGGGAGCCCTCGATGAGCAGTTCTTC	CASSKRQGALDEQFF
TRBV5-4	NA	NA	TRBJ2-1	TGTGCCAGCAGCCAATCCTACAATGAGCAGTTCTTC	CASSQSYNEQFF
TRBV27	NA	NA	TRBJ2-2	TGTGCCAGCAGTGTGCAGGGATGGGGCGGGGAGCTGTTTTTT	CASSVQGWGGELFF
TRBV5-1	NA	NA	TRBJ2-4	TGCGCCAGCAGCTCCGACCGGGGGGCGAGCCACATTCAGTACTTC	CASSSDRGASHIQYF
TRBV30	NA	NA	TRBJ1-6	TGTGCCTGGAACTATGGCCGGGGGTTAAATTCACCCCTCCACTTT	CAWNYGRGLNSPLHF
TRBV2	NA	TRBD1	TRBJ1-3	TGTGCCAGCAATAGGTGGGGACAGGGGGCCGGAAACACCATATATTTT	CASNRWGQGAGNTIYF
TRBV4-3	once	TRBD1	TRBJ1-2	TGCGCCAGCAGCCTATGGGGGACAGGGACAAACTATGGCTACACCTTC	CASSLWGTGTNYGYTF
TRBV5-1	NA	NA	TRBJ1-1	TGCGCCAGCAGGTTTCAGATGGGTTCGGGCACTGAAGCTTTCTTT	CASRFQMGSGTEAFF
TRBV7-2	NA	NA	TRBJ2-1	TGTGCCAGCAGCTTAGAAGGGGCCGGGGAGCAGTTCTTC	CASSLEGAGEQFF
TRBV5-1	NA	TRBD2	TRBJ2-7	TGCGCCAGCAGCTTGGGAATGACTAGCGGGGGACCCCTCGCCGAGCAGTACTTC	CASSLGMTSGGPLAEQYF
TRBV6-1	NA	TRBD1	TRBJ1-5	TGTGCCAGCAGTGAATGGCCAGGGGGGAGCAATCAGCCCCAGCATTTT	CASSEWPGGSNQPQHF
TRBV5-4	NA	NA	TRBJ2-1	TGTGCCAGCAGCTTGGGCCCGAGCTCCTACAATGAGCAGTTCTTC	CASSLGPSSYNEQFF
TRBV27	NA	NA	TRBJ2-7	TGTGCCAGCAGTTGGTACGGGGGAAGTTCCTACGAGCAGTACTTC	CASSWYGGSSYEQYF
TRBV5-6	NA	NA	TRBJ2-7	TGTGCCAGCAGTGTGGCCAGCTACGAGCAGTACTTC	CASSVASYEQYF
TRBV5-1	once	NA	TRBJ2-3	TGCGCCAGCAGCTTGTCGTTCGTTCCAGGGCGCAGGGATACGCAGTATTTT	CASSLSFVPGRRDTQYF
TRBV20-1	once	NA	TRBJ1-2	TGCAGTGCCTCCAGGGGCTATGGCTACACCTTC	CSASRGYGYTF
TRBV30	NA	NA	TRBJ2-1	TGTGCCTGGAGTCCTGGAGGATACAATGAGCAGTTCTTC	CAWSPGGYNEQFF
TRBV7-9	NA	TRBD1	TRBJ1-2	TGTGCCAGCAGCTTATTTGCCGGGACAGGGGCTATAATTAACTATGGCTACACCTTC	CASSLFAGTGAIINYGYTF
TRBV19	NA	NA	TRBJ2-5	TGTGCCAGTAGCGGGTCCAATGTGATGAAGACCCAGTACTTC	CASSGSNVMKTQYF
TRBV9	NA	NA	TRBJ2-6	TGTGCCAGCAGCCCCCGCTGGGCGGGGGCCAACGTCCTGACTTTC	CASSPRWAGANVLTF
TRBV28	NA	NA	TRBJ1-2	TGTGCCAGCAGTCCCTCCGGGTGGGGGCCGGGCTACACCTTC	CASSPSGWGPGYTF
TRBV7-9	NA	TRBD2	TRBJ2-3	TGTGCCAGCAGCCCCTGGACTAGCGGGGGGTTCACAGATACGCAGTATTTT	CASSPWTSGGFTDTQYF
TRBV11-2	NA	NA	TRBJ2-2	TGTGCCAGCAGCTCTGCGGGCTTTCCGGCGGGGGAGCTGTTTTTT	CASSSAGFPAGELFF
TRBV18	NA	NA	TRBJ2-3	TGTGCCAGCTCACAACAGGGTGATACGCAGTATTTT	CASSQQGDTQYF
TRBV2	NA	NA	TRBJ2-5	TGTGCCAGCAGTGACCGTACGACAGGTCAAGAGACCCAGTACTTC	CASSDRTTGQETQYF
TRBV15	NA	NA	TRBJ1-2	TGTGCCACCAGACGGGAGGGCCCTAACTATGGCTACACCTTC	CATRREGPNYGYTF
TRBV9	NA	TRBD2	TRBJ2-1	TGTGCCAGCAGCGTAGAGTTCACGATAGCGGGGTCCTACAATGAGCAGTTCTTC	CASSVEFTIAGSYNEQFF
TRBV5-1	NA	NA	TRBJ2-5	TGCGCCAGCAGCTTTCGGGGGGCTGACGAGACCCAGTACTTC	CASSFRGADETQYF
TRBV5-1	NA	NA	TRBJ2-7	TGCGCCAGCAGCTTCGGCGGGGGCATCTACGAGCAGTACTTC	CASSFGGGIYEQYF
TRBV7-7	NA	TRBD1	TRBJ2-5	TGTGCTAGCAGCCCGGACAGGATAACCAAAGAGACCCAGTACTTC	CASSPDRITKETQYF
TRBV12-5	NA	NA	TRBJ2-3	TGTGCTAGTGGTTTGGGATCAGGTAGCACAGATACGCAGTATTTT	CASGLGSGSTDTQYF
TRBV4-3	NA	NA	TRBJ2-7	TGCGCCAGCAGCCAAAAATTCCCTGGGCCTTTCTACGAGCAGTACTTC	CASSQKFPGPFYEQYF
TRBV12-5	NA	TRBD2	TRBJ2-1	TGTGCTAGTGGTTTGGGGCTAGCGGGGATCTACAATGAGCAGTTCTTC	CASGLGLAGIYNEQFF
TRBV11-3	NA	NA	TRBJ2-3	TGTGCCAGCAGCTCTACTCGTAGCACAGATACGCAGTATTTT	CASSSTRSTDTQYF
TRBV4-2	NA	TRBD1	TRBJ2-7	TGTGCCAGCAGCCAAGAGCCCCTACAGGGGGCCTACGAGCAGTACTTC	CASSQEPLQGAYEQYF
TRBV7-8	NA	TRBD2	TRBJ2-7	TGTGCCAGCAGCTTAGTATCAGCTAGCGGGGTGTGGCAGTACTTC	CASSLVSASGVWQYF
TRBV7-9	few	TRBD2	TRBJ2-1	TGTGCCAGCAGCTTATTGTCTAGCGGGAGGGATGAGCAGTTCTTC	CASSLLSSGRDEQFF
TRBV7-2	NA	NA	TRBJ1-2	TGTGCCAGCAGCTTAGTGACCGGGAATGGCTATGGCTACACCTTC	CASSLVTGNGYGYTF
TRBV4-1	medium-sized	TRBD1	TRBJ2-1	TGCGCCAGCTCCGGACAGGGAGCCTACAATGAGCAGTTCTTC	CASSGQGAYNEQFF
TRBV7-2	NA	NA	TRBJ2-7	TGTGCCAGCAGCTTCGACGTCGGTGTCCCTAGAAAGTACTTC	CASSFDVGVPRKYF
TRBV15	NA	NA	TRBJ2-5	TGTGCCACCAGTCCCGCCGCCACAGGAAGGGAGACCCAGTACTTC	CATSPAATGRETQYF
TRBV19	NA	NA	TRBJ1-5	TGTGCCAGTAGTATCTCTATCACAGGGAGGGGTCAGCCCCAGCATTTT	CASSISITGRGQPQHF
TRBV2	NA	TRBD2	TRBJ2-1	TGTGCCAGCAGTGATTTAGGGCAAACTAGCGGCACGGGTTTCTTC	CASSDLGQTSGTGFF
TRBV4-2	NA	TRBD2	TRBJ2-5	TGTGCCAGCAGCCCAGGACTAGCGGGGGGGCTACAAGAGACCCAGTACTTC	CASSPGLAGGLQETQYF
TRBV19	NA	TRBD1	TRBJ1-6	TGTGCCAGTAGTACCGGACAGGGGTCCTATAATTCACCCCTCCACTTT	CASSTGQGSYNSPLHF
TRBV10-1	NA	TRBD1	TRBJ2-1	TGCGCCAGCAGGGGGACAGGGCGAAATGAGCAGTTCTTC	CASRGTGRNEQFF
TRBV7-9	NA	NA	TRBJ2-1	TGTGCCAGCAGCTCCGCCAGCTCCTACAATGAGCAGTTCTTC	CASSSASSYNEQFF
TRBV6-5	NA	NA	TRBJ1-1	TGTGCCAGCAGTTTGCCAGGGGCCCCGAACACTGAAGCTTTCTTT	CASSLPGAPNTEAFF
TRBV4-2	NA	NA	TRBJ1-1	TGTGCCAGCAGCCAAGGTCGTCAGGGCATGAACACTGAAGCTTTCTTT	CASSQGRQGMNTEAFF